This TCR beta chain is drawn from a study of cytomegalovirus exposure and HLA in healthy donors. Worth noting for this clone: Its antigen is unknown.

In the PCR, 60 Vbeta and 13 Jbeta primers were used. Sequencing used immunoSEQ multiplex PCR; TCRdb keeps in-frame clones, though not all of them. The data contain under 200,000 clones, 60% to 75% of them seen just once; the ten biggest clones take up 2.5% to 3.5%. Study-wide results and limits: HLA allele associations emerged for around 15,000 TCR beta sequences in a later analysis, at 0.05 false discovery rate.

Looked up from germline, CDR1 is LNHDA and CDR2 is SQIVND (reference sequence). The length of the CDR3 is 13 residues. Trimming removed 0 bases from V and 12 bases from J, with 12 bases in between. The sequence came from a woman in her 50s in good health and CMV-seropositive. The chain recombines TRBV19 with TRBJ2-1, with D maybe TRBD2 (5 bases). The sequenced sample consisted of PBMCs. CDR3 nucleotides: TGTGCCAGTAGTATAGACCCACTAGGTTCGCAGTTCTTC. Amino acids: CASSIDPLGSQFF.